Following are 4 T cell receptor beta chains from one sample sequenced in a study of cytomegalovirus exposure and HLA in healthy donors. Primers included in the PCR were 60 Vbeta and 13 Jbeta primers. Sequencing was performed with immunoSEQ multiplex PCR; in TCRdb, only in-frame clones are kept and a portion is missing. The data hold 95,000 to 150,000 clones, with more than 60% observed a single time. The sequencing sample was made of PBMCs. These receptor sequences come from a woman in her 40s in good health and CMV-seronegative.

The chain is built from TRBV30 and TRBJ1-2; D gene unclear. The CDR3 extends over 12 amino acids. V was trimmed by 0 bases and J by 5 bases, leaving 7 bases between them. Germline CDR1 and CDR2: GTSNPN and SVGIG (reference sequence). CDR3 coding DNA: TGTGCCTGGAGTGTACGAGGTTATGGCTACACCTTC. Translating it yields CAWSVRGYGYTF. Supplemented by reference TRBV30 and TRBJ1-2, the full variable domain reads SQTIHQWPATLVQPVGSPLSLECTVEGTSNPNLYWYRQAAGRGLQLLFYSVGIGQISSEVPQNLSASRPQDRQFILSSKKLLLSDSGFYLCAWSVRGYGYTFGSGTRLTVV.

The chain joins TRBV19 to TRBJ2-3, with D unclear. Germline loops: CDR1 LNHDA, CDR2 SQIVND (reference sequence). The V and J ends lost 3 bases and 4 bases respectively, with 8 bases between them. This CDR3 spans 13 amino acids. The CDR3 DNA reads TGTGCCAGTAGTATCGGTCCTGCAGATACGCAGTATTTT. Amino acid sequence: CASSIGPADTQYF.

The chain employs TRBV7-2 and TRBJ1-2; D is perhaps TRBD1 (6 bases). V dropped 5 bases and J dropped 6 bases, with 16 bases sitting between them. This CDR3 spans 14 amino acids. Germline loops: CDR1 SGHTA, CDR2 FQGNSA. CDR3 sequence: CASSPWAGADGYTF. The CDR3 nucleotides read TGTGCCAGCAGCCCGTGGGCAGGGGCCGATGGCTACACCTTC.

The chain couples TRBV7-2 to TRBJ1-1, with 9 positions matching TRBD1. Per the germline V gene, CDR1 is SGHTA and CDR2 is FQGNSA. With 2 bases clipped from V and 4 bases from J, the junction kept 5 bases outside the gene matches. The CDR3 covers 15 residues. DNA of the CDR3: TGTGCCAGCAGCTTACTTGGACAGGGGAGCACTGAAGCTTTCTTT. It encodes CASSLLGQGSTEAFF.